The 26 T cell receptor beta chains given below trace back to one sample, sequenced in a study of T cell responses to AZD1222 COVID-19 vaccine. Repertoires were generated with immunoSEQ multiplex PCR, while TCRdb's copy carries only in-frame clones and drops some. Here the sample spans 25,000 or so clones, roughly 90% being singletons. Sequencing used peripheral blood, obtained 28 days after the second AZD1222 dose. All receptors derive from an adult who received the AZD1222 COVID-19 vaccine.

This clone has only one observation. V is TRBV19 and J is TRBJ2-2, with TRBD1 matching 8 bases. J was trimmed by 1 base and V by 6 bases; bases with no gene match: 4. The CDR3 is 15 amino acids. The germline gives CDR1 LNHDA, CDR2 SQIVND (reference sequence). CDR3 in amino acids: CASRTGQGNTGELFF. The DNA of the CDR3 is TGTGCCAGTAGAACCGGACAGGGGAACACCGGGGAGCTGTTTTTT.

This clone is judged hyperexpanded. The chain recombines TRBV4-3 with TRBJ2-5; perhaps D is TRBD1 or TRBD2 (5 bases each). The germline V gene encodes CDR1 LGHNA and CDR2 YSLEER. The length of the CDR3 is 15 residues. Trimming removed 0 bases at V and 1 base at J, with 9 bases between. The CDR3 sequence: CASSQDWGIQETQYF. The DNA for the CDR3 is TGCGCCAGCAGCCAAGATTGGGGGATCCAAGAGACCCAGTACTTC.

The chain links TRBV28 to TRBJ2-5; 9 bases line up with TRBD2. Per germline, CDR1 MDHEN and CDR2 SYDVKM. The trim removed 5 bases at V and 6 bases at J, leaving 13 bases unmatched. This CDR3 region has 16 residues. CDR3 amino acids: CASSGQTSGVLKTQYF. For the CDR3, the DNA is TGTGCCAGCAGTGGGCAGACTAGCGGTGTTCTTAAGACCCAGTACTTC. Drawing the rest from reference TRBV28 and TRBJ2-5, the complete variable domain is DVKVTQSSRYLVKRTGEKVFLECVQDMDHENMFWYRQDPGLGLRLIYFSYDVKMKEKGDIPEGYSVSREKKERFSLILESASTNQTSMYLCASSGQTSGVLKTQYFGPGTRLLVL.

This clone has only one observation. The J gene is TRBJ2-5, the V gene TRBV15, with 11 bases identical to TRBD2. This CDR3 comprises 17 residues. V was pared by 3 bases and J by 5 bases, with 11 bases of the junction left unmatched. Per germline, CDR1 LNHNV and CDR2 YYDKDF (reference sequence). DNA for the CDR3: TGTGCCACCAGCAGCCAACTAGCGGGAGAGGGTGAGGAGACCCAGTACTTC. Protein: CATSSQLAGEGEETQYF.

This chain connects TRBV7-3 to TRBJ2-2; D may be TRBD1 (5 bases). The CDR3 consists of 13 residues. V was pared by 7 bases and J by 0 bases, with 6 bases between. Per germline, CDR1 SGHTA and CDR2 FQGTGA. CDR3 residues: CASKGSNTGELFF. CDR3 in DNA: TGTGCCAGCAAGGGGTCGAACACCGGGGAGCTGTTTTTT.

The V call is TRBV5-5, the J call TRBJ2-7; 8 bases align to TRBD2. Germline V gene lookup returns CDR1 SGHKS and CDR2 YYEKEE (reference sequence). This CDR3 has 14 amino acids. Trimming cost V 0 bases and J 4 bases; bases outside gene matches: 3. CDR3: CASSLGLALYEQYF. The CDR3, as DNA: TGTGCCAGCAGCTTGGGACTAGCGTTATACGAGCAGTACTTC. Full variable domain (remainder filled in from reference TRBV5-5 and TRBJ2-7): DAGVTQSPTHLIKTRGQQVTLRCSPISGHKSVSWYQQVLGQGPQFIFQYYEKEERGRGNFPDRFSARQFPNYSSELNVNALLLGDSALYLCASSLGLALYEQYFGPGTRLTVT.

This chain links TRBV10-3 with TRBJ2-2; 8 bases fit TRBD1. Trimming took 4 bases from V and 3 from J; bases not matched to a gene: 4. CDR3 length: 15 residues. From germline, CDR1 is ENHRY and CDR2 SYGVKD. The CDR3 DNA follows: TGTGCCATCAGTGGGGACAGGTCATACACCGGGGAGCTGTTTTTT. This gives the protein CAISGDRSYTGELFF.

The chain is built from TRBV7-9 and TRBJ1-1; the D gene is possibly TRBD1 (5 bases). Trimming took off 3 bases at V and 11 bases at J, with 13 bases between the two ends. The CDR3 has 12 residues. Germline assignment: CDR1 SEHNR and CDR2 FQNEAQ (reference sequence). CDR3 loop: CASSFEQGAAFF. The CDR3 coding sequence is TGTGCCAGCAGCTTCGAGCAGGGCGCGGCTTTCTTT.

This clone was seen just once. The CDR3 region is CASAQDGTEAFF. DNA of the CDR3: TGTGCCAGCGCACAGGACGGCACTGAAGCTTTCTTT. J is TRBJ1-1 and V is TRBV6-6, with D maybe TRBD1 (5 bases). This CDR3 comprises 12 residues. Trimming stripped 8 bases from V and 4 bases from J, with 11 bases between. Germline V CDR1 and CDR2: MNHNY, SVGAGI (reference sequence).

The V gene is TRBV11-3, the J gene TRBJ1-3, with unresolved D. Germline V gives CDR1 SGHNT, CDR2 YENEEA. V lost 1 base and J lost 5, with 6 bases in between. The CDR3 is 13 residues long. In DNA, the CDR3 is TGTGCCAGCAGCTTAGGGGATCGAAACACCATATATTTT. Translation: CASSLGDRNTIYF.

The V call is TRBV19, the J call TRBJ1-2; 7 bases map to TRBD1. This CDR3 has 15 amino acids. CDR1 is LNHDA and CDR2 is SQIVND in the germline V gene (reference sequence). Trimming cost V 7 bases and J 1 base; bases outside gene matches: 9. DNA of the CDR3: TGTGCCAGTAAGAACGGCAGGGGGTATAACTATGGCTACACCTTC. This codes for CASKNGRGYNYGYTF.

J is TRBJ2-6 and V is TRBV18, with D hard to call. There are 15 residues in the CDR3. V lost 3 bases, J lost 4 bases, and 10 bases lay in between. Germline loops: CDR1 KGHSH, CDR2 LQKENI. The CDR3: CASSPGLSGANVLTF. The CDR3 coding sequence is TGTGCCAGCTCACCCGGTTTATCGGGGGCCAACGTCCTGACTTTC.

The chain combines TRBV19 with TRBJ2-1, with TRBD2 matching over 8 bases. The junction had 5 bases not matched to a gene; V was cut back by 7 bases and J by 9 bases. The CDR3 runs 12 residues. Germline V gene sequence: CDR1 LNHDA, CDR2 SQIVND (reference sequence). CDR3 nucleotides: TGTGCCAGTACCCCCGGGGGGGGTGAGCAGTTCTTC. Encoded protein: CASTPGGGEQFF. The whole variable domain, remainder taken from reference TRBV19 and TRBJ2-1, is DGGITQSPKYLFRKEGQNVTLSCEQNLNHDAMYWYRQDPGQGLRLIYYSQIVNDFQKGDIAEGYSVSREKKESFPLTVTSAQKNPTAFYLCASTPGGGEQFFGPGTRLTVL.

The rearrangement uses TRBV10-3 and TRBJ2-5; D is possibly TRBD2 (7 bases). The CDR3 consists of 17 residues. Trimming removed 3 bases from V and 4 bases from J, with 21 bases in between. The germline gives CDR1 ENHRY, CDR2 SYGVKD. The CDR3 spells CAISERGGRIPLETQYF. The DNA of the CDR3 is TGTGCCATCAGTGAAAGGGGGGGGCGCATTCCCCTAGAGACCCAGTACTTC.

CDR3 DNA sequence: TGTGCCAGCAGAAGGGACACATCCTCTGGAAACACCATATATTTT. It encodes CASRRDTSSGNTIYF. The V gene is TRBV5-8, the J gene TRBJ1-3, with a possible D match to TRBD1 (6 bases). Trimming removed 5 bases from V and 0 bases from J, with 12 bases in between. This CDR3 spans 15 amino acids. The germline V gene encodes CDR1 SGHTS and CDR2 YDEGEE.

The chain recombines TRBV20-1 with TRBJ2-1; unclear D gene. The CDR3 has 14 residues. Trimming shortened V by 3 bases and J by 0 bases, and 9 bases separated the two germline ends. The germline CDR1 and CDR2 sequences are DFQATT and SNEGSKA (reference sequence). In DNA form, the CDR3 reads TGCAGTGCTAGTGGAGACGCCTCCTACAATGAGCAGTTCTTC. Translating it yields CSASGDASYNEQFF.

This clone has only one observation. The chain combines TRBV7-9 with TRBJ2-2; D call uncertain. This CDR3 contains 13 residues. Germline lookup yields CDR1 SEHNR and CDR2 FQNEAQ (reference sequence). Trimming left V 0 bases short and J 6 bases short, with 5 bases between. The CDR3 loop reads CASSLAGSGELFF. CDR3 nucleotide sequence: TGTGCCAGCAGCTTAGCAGGGTCCGGGGAGCTGTTTTTT.

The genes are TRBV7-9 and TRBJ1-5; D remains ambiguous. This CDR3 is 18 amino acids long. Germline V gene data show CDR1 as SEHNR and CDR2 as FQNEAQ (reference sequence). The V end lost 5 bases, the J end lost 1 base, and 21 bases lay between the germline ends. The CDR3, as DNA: TGTGCCAGCAGCCGCAGATCTTTGGACGGTAGGAGCAATCAGCCCCAGCATTTT. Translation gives CASSRRSLDGRSNQPQHF.

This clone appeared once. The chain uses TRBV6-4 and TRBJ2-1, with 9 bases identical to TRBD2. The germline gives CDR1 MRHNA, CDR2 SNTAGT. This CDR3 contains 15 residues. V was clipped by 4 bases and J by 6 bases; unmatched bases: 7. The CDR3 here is CASSAQAGGGNEQFF. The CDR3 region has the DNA TGTGCCAGCAGTGCCCAAGCGGGAGGAGGCAATGAGCAGTTCTTC.

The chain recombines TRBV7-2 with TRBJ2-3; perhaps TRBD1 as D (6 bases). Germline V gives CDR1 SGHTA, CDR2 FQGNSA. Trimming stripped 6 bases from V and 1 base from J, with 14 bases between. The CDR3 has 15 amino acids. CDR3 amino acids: CASSFPRGGTDTQYF. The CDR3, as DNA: TGTGCCAGCAGTTTCCCCAGGGGTGGCACAGATACGCAGTATTTT. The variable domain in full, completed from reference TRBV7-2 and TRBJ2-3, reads GAGVSQSPSNKVTEKGKDVELRCDPISGHTALYWYRQSLGQGLEFLIYFQGNSAPDKSGLPSDRFSAERTGGSVSTLTIQRTQQEDSAVYLCASSFPRGGTDTQYFGPGTRLTVL.

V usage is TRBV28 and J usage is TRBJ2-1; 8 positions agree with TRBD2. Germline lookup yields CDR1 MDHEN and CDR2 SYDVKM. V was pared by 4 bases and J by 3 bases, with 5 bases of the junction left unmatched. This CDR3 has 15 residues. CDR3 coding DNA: TGTGCCAGCAGTTACGGGGGGGACTACTACAATGAGCAGTTCTTC. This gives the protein CASSYGGDYYNEQFF.

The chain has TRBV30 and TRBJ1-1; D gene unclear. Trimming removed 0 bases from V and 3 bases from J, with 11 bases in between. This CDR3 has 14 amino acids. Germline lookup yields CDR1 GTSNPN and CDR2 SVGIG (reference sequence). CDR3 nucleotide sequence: TGTGCCTGGAGTGTACAAGGGTTGGACACTGAAGCTTTCTTT. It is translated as CAWSVQGLDTEAFF.

Written as DNA, the CDR3 is TGTGCCAGCAGTGACTCAGCGGGAGGATTAGATGAGCAGTTCTTC. This gives the protein CASSDSAGGLDEQFF. The gene calls are TRBV6-4 and TRBJ2-1; TRBD2 aligns across 9 bases. The V gene's germline CDR1 is MRHNA and CDR2 SNTAGT. Trimming cost V 0 bases and J 8 bases; bases outside gene matches: 5. This CDR3 has 15 residues.

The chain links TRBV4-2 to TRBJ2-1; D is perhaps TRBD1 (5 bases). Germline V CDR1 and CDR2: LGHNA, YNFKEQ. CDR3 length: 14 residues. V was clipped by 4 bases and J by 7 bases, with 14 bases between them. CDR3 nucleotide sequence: TGTGCCAGCAGCCTGTTATGGGGCGGTAATGAGCAGTTCTTC. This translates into CASSLLWGGNEQFF.

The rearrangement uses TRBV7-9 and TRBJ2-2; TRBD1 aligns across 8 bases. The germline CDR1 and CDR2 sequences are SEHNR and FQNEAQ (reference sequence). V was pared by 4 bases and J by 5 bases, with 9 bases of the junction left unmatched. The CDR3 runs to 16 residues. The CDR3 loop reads CASSSVQGAGTGELFF. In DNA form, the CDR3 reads TGTGCCAGCAGCTCAGTTCAGGGGGCCGGAACCGGGGAGCTGTTTTTT.

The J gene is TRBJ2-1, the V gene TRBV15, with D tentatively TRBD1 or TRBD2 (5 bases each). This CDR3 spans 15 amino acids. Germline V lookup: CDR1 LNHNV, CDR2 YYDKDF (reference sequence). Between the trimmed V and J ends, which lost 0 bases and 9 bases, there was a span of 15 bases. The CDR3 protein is CATSRDGTPIGEQFF. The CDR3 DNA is TGTGCCACCAGCAGAGACGGGACCCCAATCGGTGAGCAGTTCTTC.